This paragraph reports one T cell receptor (beta chain). The entry originates in a study of monozygotic twins with inflammatory bowel disease. CDR3 size: 15 residues. Germline CDR1 and CDR2: SGDLS and YYNGEE. TCRdb re-called the 5' RACE reads; one entry per CDR3 protein, DNA not given. The listing contains approximately 200,000 distinct CDR3 sequences. Specimen: blood. This clonotype was sampled from a human donor with ulcerative colitis or Crohn's disease, or a healthy co-twin of an affected twin (not recorded which). The chain has TRBV9 and TRBJ2-1. The CDR3: CASSVAPNSYNEQFF.